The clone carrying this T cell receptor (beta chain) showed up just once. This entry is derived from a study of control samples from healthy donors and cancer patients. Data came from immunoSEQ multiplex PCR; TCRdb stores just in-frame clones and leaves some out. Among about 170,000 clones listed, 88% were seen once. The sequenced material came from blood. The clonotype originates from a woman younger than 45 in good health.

CDR3 region: CASSQVGTPQYF. In DNA form, the CDR3 reads TGCGCCAGCAGCCAAGTTGGTACGCCCCAGTACTTC. This chain connects TRBV4-1 to TRBJ2-5; no reliable D call. This CDR3 is built from 12 residues. V was shortened by 1 base and J by 9 bases, with 9 bases between the two germline ends. Germline CDR1 is MGHRA and CDR2 is YSYEKL.